This passage covers 32 T cell receptor beta chains from one sample sequenced in a study of blood T cell repertoires in COVID-19. Data came from immunoSEQ multiplex PCR; TCRdb stores just in-frame clones and leaves some out. The sample yields under 80,000 clones, around 89% seen once. Sequencing used peripheral blood. The receptors here all came from a man aged 65 to 79 with active or convalescent COVID-19.

The chain employs TRBV7-9 and TRBJ2-5; D is perhaps TRBD2 (5 bases). CDR3 length: 14 residues. CDR1 is SEHNR and CDR2 is FQNEAQ in the germline V gene (reference sequence). The V end was cut by 0 bases, the J end by 1 base, with 6 bases between. The chain's CDR3 is CASSLAGVQETQYF. Written as DNA, the CDR3 is TGTGCCAGCAGCTTAGCGGGAGTCCAAGAGACCCAGTACTTC.

This clone appeared a few times. The chain joins TRBV30 to TRBJ2-1, with TRBD1 matching over 8 bases. The CDR3 is made up of 14 amino acids. Looked up from germline, CDR1 is GTSNPN and CDR2 is SVGIG (reference sequence). V lost 2 bases, J lost 2 bases, and 2 bases stayed unmatched. CDR3 residues: CAWSTGGTYNEQFF. As DNA, the CDR3 is TGTGCCTGGAGTACAGGGGGTACCTACAATGAGCAGTTCTTC.

This clone was seen a single time. This chain uses TRBV29-1 with TRBJ2-3, with 9 bases identical to TRBD2. The CDR3 has 15 amino acids. CDR1 and CDR2 (germline): SQVTM, ANQGSEA. J lost 3 bases, V lost 7 bases, and 11 bases had no gene match. CDR3 residues: CSAGPAGGPTDTQYF. CDR3 nucleotides: TGCAGCGCTGGTCCGGCGGGAGGGCCAACAGATACGCAGTATTTT.

This chain uses TRBV28 with TRBJ1-2, with D tentatively TRBD1 (6 bases). Looked up from germline, CDR1 is MDHEN and CDR2 is SYDVKM. Trimming shortened V by 11 bases and J by 0 bases, and 16 bases separated the two germline ends. The CDR3 contains 14 residues. CDR3 in amino acids: CAGWGGSPNYGYTF. CDR3 nucleotides: TGTGCCGGCTGGGGGGGCAGTCCTAACTATGGCTACACCTTC.

The V call is TRBV4-1, the J call TRBJ2-1; TRBD1 matches at 9 bases. J lost 3 bases, V lost 3 bases, and 6 bases had no gene match. This CDR3 has 16 residues. Germline V CDR1 and CDR2: MGHRA, YSYEKL. The CDR3 DNA reads TGCGCCAGCAGCCAGCCCGGACAGGGGTACTACAATGAGCAGTTCTTC. This translates into CASSQPGQGYYNEQFF.

The chain joins TRBV6-2 or TRBV6-3 to TRBJ1-5; TRBD1 might be the D (5 bases). V was trimmed by 6 bases and J by 10 bases, leaving 13 bases between them. The germline V gene encodes CDR1 MNHEY and CDR2 SVGEGT. The CDR3 consists of 12 residues. CDR3 nucleotide sequence: TGTGCCAGCAGCCTGGGGGGGGAACCCCAGCATTTT. Translated, it gives CASSLGGEPQHF.

The CDR3 reads CAWSAILASGEQYF. CDR3 DNA sequence: TGTGCCTGGAGTGCGATACTAGCGTCGGGGGAGCAGTACTTC. J is TRBJ2-7 and V is TRBV30; 7 nucleotides align to TRBD2. CDR3 size: 14 residues. Germline V gene sequence: CDR1 GTSNPN, CDR2 SVGIG (reference sequence). Trimming at V came to 1 base and at J to 7 bases, leaving 10 bases not matched to a gene.

The chain uses TRBV30 and TRBJ2-7, with 8 bases lining up with TRBD1. The V gene end was trimmed by 6 bases and the J gene end by 6 bases; junction bases not matched to a gene: 10. Per germline, CDR1 GTSNPN and CDR2 SVGIG (reference sequence). The CDR3 runs 13 residues. This CDR3 reads CACSRDRPSEQYF. The CDR3 DNA reads TGTGCCTGTTCCCGGGACAGGCCCTCCGAGCAGTACTTC.

The rearrangement joins TRBV28 to TRBJ2-1; a possible D gene is TRBD1 (5 bases). Germline V gene data show CDR1 as MDHEN and CDR2 as SYDVKM. Trimming pared 3 bases from V and 6 bases from J, leaving 6 bases between. This CDR3 comprises 12 residues. CDR3 loop: CASSLDINEQFF. The DNA of the CDR3 is TGTGCCAGCAGTTTGGACATCAATGAGCAGTTCTTC.

The chain joins TRBV5-1 to TRBJ2-7; D might be TRBD2 (5 bases). The CDR3 is 14 residues long. Germline V lookup: CDR1 SGHRS, CDR2 YFSETQ. V lost 5 bases and J 0 bases, leaving 12 bases between the germline ends. The CDR3: CASSRVSDSYEQYF. In DNA, the CDR3 is TGCGCCAGCAGTCGGGTTAGCGACTCCTACGAGCAGTACTTC.

V usage is TRBV2 and J usage is TRBJ2-2; 10 nucleotides line up with TRBD2. Germline loops: CDR1 SNHLY, CDR2 FYNNEI. The length of the CDR3 is 14 residues. With V trimmed by 9 bases and J by 6 bases, 7 bases remained unmatched. This CDR3 reads CASGQREGSGELFF. The DNA for the CDR3 is TGTGCCAGTGGCCAGCGGGAGGGTTCCGGGGAGCTGTTTTTT. Based on the CDR3 plus reference TRBV2 and TRBJ2-2, the full variable domain is EPEVTQTPSHQVTQMGQEVILRCVPISNHLYFYWYRQILGQKVEFLVSFYNNEISEKSEIFDDQFSVERPDGSNFTLKIRSTKLEDSAMYFCASGQREGSGELFFGEGSRLTVL.

This clone was observed once. The V call is TRBV24-1, the J call TRBJ2-1; 7 bases align to TRBD2. Germline V gives CDR1 KGHDR, CDR2 SFDVKD. The CDR3 consists of 14 residues. The J segment lost 5 bases and the V segment lost 3 bases, leaving 3 bases of the junction unmatched. This CDR3 reads CATSDRLADNEQFF. In nucleotides, the CDR3 is TGTGCCACCAGTGATCGGCTAGCGGACAATGAGCAGTTCTTC.

For the CDR3, the DNA is TGTGCCAGCACCCTGGACAGGGGCGACACTGAAGCTTTCTTT. Its protein product is CASTLDRGDTEAFF. The chain combines TRBV6-5 with TRBJ1-1, with TRBD1 matching 9 bases. V dropped 7 bases and J dropped 3; count of bases not matched to a gene: 6. This CDR3 is 14 amino acids long. From germline, CDR1 is MNHEY and CDR2 SVGAGI.

The chain is built from TRBV6-5 and TRBJ2-3, with 9 bases that match TRBD2. From germline, CDR1 is MNHEY and CDR2 SVGAGI. After removal of 3 bases from V and 0 bases from J, the junction contained 1 base not matched to a gene. This CDR3 has 15 residues. This chain's CDR3 is CASSYSGGSTDTQYF. Written as DNA, the CDR3 is TGTGCCAGCAGTTATAGCGGGGGCAGCACAGATACGCAGTATTTT.

This rearrangement joins TRBV24-1 to TRBJ1-3, with a tentative D call TRBD1 (5 bases). The germline V gene encodes CDR1 KGHDR and CDR2 SFDVKD. V was trimmed by 1 base and J by 0 bases, leaving 12 bases between them. CDR3 length: 17 amino acids. The CDR3 reads CATSDFYRTSSGNTIYF. The CDR3 DNA sequence: TGTGCCACCAGTGATTTTTACAGGACGAGCTCTGGAAACACCATATATTTT.

The rearrangement joins TRBV14 to TRBJ2-3; 9 nucleotides line up with TRBD2. The CDR3 is 16 residues long. V lost 6 bases to trimming and J lost 4 bases; unmatched junction nucleotides: 11. CDR1 is SGHDN, CDR2 FVKESK, per germline. The CDR3 bases are TGTGCCAGCAGTGGGAGAATAGCGGGAGTGGCAGATACGCAGTATTTT. It is translated as CASSGRIAGVADTQYF.

The gene calls are TRBV29-1 and TRBJ2-3; 12 positions match TRBD2. Trimming cost V 5 bases and J 3 bases; bases outside gene matches: 3. The CDR3 consists of 14 residues. Germline CDR1 and CDR2: SQVTM and ANQGSEA. The CDR3 spells CSVRTSGITDTQYF. The CDR3 DNA sequence: TGCAGCGTTAGGACTAGCGGGATAACAGATACGCAGTATTTT.

The rearrangement links TRBV2 to TRBJ1-2; the D is unclear. Germline V gene data show CDR1 as SNHLY and CDR2 as FYNNEI. Trimming stripped 1 base from V and 4 bases from J, with 10 bases between. The CDR3 runs to 14 residues. CDR3 sequence: CASSEGVAGYGYTF. CDR3 DNA sequence: TGTGCCAGCAGTGAAGGGGTTGCGGGCTATGGCTACACCTTC.

The chain employs TRBV30 and TRBJ1-2; D is undetermined. Germline V gene lookup returns CDR1 GTSNPN and CDR2 SVGIG (reference sequence). V lost 2 bases to trimming and J lost 3 bases, with 13 bases between them. This CDR3 is 14 amino acids long. Here the CDR3 reads CAWSSPGVYYGYTF. CDR3 DNA: TGTGCCTGGAGTTCCCCCGGAGTTTACTATGGCTACACCTTC.

The genes are TRBV2 and TRBJ2-5; 7 nucleotides line up with TRBD2. CDR1 is SNHLY and CDR2 is FYNNEI in the germline V gene. The trim removed 6 bases at V and 2 bases at J, leaving 3 bases unmatched. The CDR3 has 13 residues. The CDR3 reads CASSRAGQETQYF. DNA for the CDR3: TGTGCCAGCAGCAGAGCGGGGCAAGAGACCCAGTACTTC.

This rearrangement joins TRBV29-1 to TRBJ2-7, with 12 bases that match TRBD1. Germline CDR1 and CDR2: SQVTM and ANQGSEA. V lost 6 bases, J lost 4 bases, and 25 bases stayed unmatched. CDR3 length: 20 amino acids. The CDR3 spells CSVESATGTGGVLRSYEQYF. CDR3 in DNA: TGCAGCGTGGAATCGGCGACCGGGACAGGGGGCGTCCTCCGCTCTTACGAGCAGTACTTC.

The rearrangement joins TRBV27 to TRBJ2-5; 9 positions match TRBD2. The length of the CDR3 is 17 residues. The germline CDR1 and CDR2 sequences are MNHEY and SMNVEV (reference sequence). V lost 0 bases to trimming and J lost 4 bases; unmatched junction nucleotides: 9. CDR3 DNA: TGTGCCAGCAGTTTATCGATTGGGACTAGCCGGGGAGAGACCCAGTACTTC. It encodes CASSLSIGTSRGETQYF.

DNA for the CDR3: TGTGCCAGCAGCGCATCCTCAGGTTTCAATCAGCCCCAGCATTTT. It translates to CASSASSGFNQPQHF. This rearrangement joins TRBV9 to TRBJ1-5; D is undetermined. Germline CDR1 is SGDLS and CDR2 is YYNGEE. This CDR3 region has 15 residues. V shed 3 bases and J shed 3 bases, with 13 bases lying between them.

The chain couples TRBV7-3 to TRBJ1-6, with D unclear. Germline-derived CDR1 and CDR2 are SGHTA and FQGTGA. The CDR3 extends over 14 amino acids. V was pared by 5 bases and J by 5 bases, with 10 bases between. This CDR3 is CASSQTNNNSPLHF. In nucleotides, the CDR3 is TGTGCCAGCAGCCAGACAAACAATAATTCACCCCTCCACTTT.

The CDR3 here is CASSPAVNYEQYF. In DNA, the CDR3 is TGTGCCAGCAGCCCGGCGGTTAACTACGAGCAGTACTTC. The chain uses TRBV28 and TRBJ2-7; D is undetermined. Germline loops: CDR1 MDHEN, CDR2 SYDVKM. The V end lost 6 bases, the J end lost 3 bases, and 12 bases lay between the germline ends. The length of the CDR3 is 13 residues.

This chain joins TRBV2 and TRBJ1-2; D unresolved. The ends were cut back, 7 bases at V and 4 bases at J, with 13 bases in the middle. The CDR3 spans 13 residues. Germline CDR1 is SNHLY and CDR2 is FYNNEI. This CDR3 is CASMPPGRYGYTF. CDR3 nucleotides: TGTGCCAGCATGCCGCCGGGTCGCTATGGCTACACCTTC.

In its sample, this clone was seen a few times. This chain links TRBV28 with TRBJ1-5; possibly TRBD1 for D (5 bases). V was trimmed by 5 bases and J by 11 bases, leaving 25 bases between them. The CDR3 sequence is 16 residues long. CDR1 and CDR2 (germline): MDHEN, SYDVKM. DNA for the CDR3: TGTGCCAGCAGTACCCCGGTGGGACTCTCCGGTGAAGCCCAGCATTTT. This encodes CASSTPVGLSGEAQHF. Full variable domain (missing parts from reference TRBV28 and TRBJ1-5): DVKVTQSSRYLVKRTGEKVFLECVQDMDHENMFWYRQDPGLGLRLIYFSYDVKMKEKGDIPEGYSVSREKKERFSLILESASTNQTSMYLCASSTPVGLSGEAQHFGDGTRLSIL.

This chain uses TRBV6-6 with TRBJ1-2, with TRBD1 identical over 8 bases. CDR1 is MNHNY, CDR2 SVGAGI, per germline (reference sequence). Trimming removed 2 bases from V and 2 bases from J; junction bases left unmatched: 4. The CDR3 runs 15 residues. The DNA for the CDR3 is TGTGCCAGCAGTTACGGGACAGGCGAGAACTATGGCTACACCTTC. Translation gives CASSYGTGENYGYTF.

The chain carries TRBV19 and TRBJ1-1; TRBD1 aligns across 7 bases. CDR3 length: 13 amino acids. From germline, CDR1 is LNHDA and CDR2 SQIVND (reference sequence). V lost 4 bases to trimming and J lost 4 bases; unmatched junction nucleotides: 3. The CDR3 DNA reads TGTGCCAGTAGTACTCGGGACAGCACTGAAGCTTTCTTT. It encodes CASSTRDSTEAFF.

The sample holds one count of this clone. The genes are TRBV24-1 and TRBJ2-1; 11 bases fit TRBD2. Per the germline V gene, CDR1 is KGHDR and CDR2 is SFDVKD. Germline trimming cut 1 base from V and 7 bases from J; bases unmatched to any gene: 8. The CDR3 is made up of 17 amino acids. CDR3 region: CATSDFGSGRARNEQFF. DNA of the CDR3: TGTGCCACCAGTGATTTTGGTAGCGGGAGGGCTAGGAATGAGCAGTTCTTC.

The CDR3 protein is CASSEGTGNYGYTF. As DNA, the CDR3 is TGTGCCAGCAGTGAAGGGACAGGGAACTATGGCTACACCTTC. The V and J genes are TRBV6-1 and TRBJ1-2; 8 bases fit TRBD1. Trimming at V came to 1 base and at J to 2 bases, leaving 0 bases not matched to a gene. There are 14 residues in the CDR3. Germline lookup yields CDR1 MNHNS and CDR2 SASEGT.

The chain carries TRBV2 and TRBJ1-2, with D possibly TRBD1 on 5 matching bases. Trimming shortened V by 2 bases and J by 4 bases, and 17 bases separated the two germline ends. Germline CDR1 is SNHLY and CDR2 is FYNNEI. The CDR3 has 16 amino acids. The chain's CDR3 is CASSEWVGENIYGYTF. CDR3 bases: TGTGCCAGCAGTGAATGGGTAGGGGAAAACATCTATGGCTACACCTTC.